This T cell receptor beta chain is from a study of tumor-infiltrating lymphocytes in primary liver carcinoma. Study summary: Through surgical resection, the patients' primary liver carcinoma was treated.

Overall study findings and caveats: With p = 0.039, the top-250-clone fraction in tumors significantly exceeded that in blood.

A primer in the constant region served to generate TCR beta cDNA from approximately 500 ng of total RNA. Employing slightly modified ARM-PCR, three nested multiplex PCR rounds were run, and these gave rise to the TCR beta libraries. TRBV1-TRBV30 forward primers paired with a C-beta reverse primer drove the first two PCR rounds, about 10 cycles each. TCRdb called the multiplex PCR reads again in MiXCR, with one record for every CDR3 protein. The sample has 300,000 to 400,000 distinct CDR3 sequences, about 65% seen once. The CDR3 totals 15 residues. CDR1 is SGHAT, CDR2 FQNNGV, per germline. The source of the blood RNA was unsorted whole blood, and germline DNA was extracted as well. In regard to this clonotype: Antigen: not known. One end of the junction varies from germline; a read error may be responsible.

Sequences were obtained from peripheral blood. The chain recombines TRBV11-2 with TRBJ2-1; D call uncertain. The sequence came from a man aged 40-55 years with primary liver carcinoma and hepatitis B virus infection. CDR3 bases: TGTGCCAGCCGCTTCCCACAGCGCCCCTACGATGAGCAGTTCTTC. Amino acids: CASRFPQRPYDEQFF. The whole variable domain, filled in from reference TRBV11-2 and TRBJ2-1, reads EAGVAQSPRYKIIEKRQSVAFWCNPISGHATLYWYQQILGQGPKLLIQFQNNGVVDDSQLPKDRFSAERLKGVDSTLKIQPAKLEDSAVYLCASRFPQRPYDEQFFGPGTRLTVL.